Described below is a single T cell receptor beta chain sequence and its context. CDR1 is SGHRS and CDR2 is YFSETQ in the germline V gene. After removal of 0 bases from V and 4 bases from J, the junction contained 7 bases not matched to a gene. The CDR3 runs to 16 residues. The data were obtained in a study of blood T cell repertoires in COVID-19. Across the study: The United States, Italy and Spain were the sources of the acute and convalescent COVID-19 samples. Sample material is recorded as cDNA or gDNA derived from T cells, B-cell-depleted T cells, or PBMCs.

Per the original methods: Nucleated cell number was recorded as an estimate derived from reference gene primer amplification. Assay: immunoSEQ multiplex PCR; the TCRdb copy retains only in-frame clones and omits some. V, J and clone size are those of that table, while D and trimming were read from the DNA. The data hold about 240,000 clones, with roughly 87% observed a single time. The receptor's source is a man in his 60s who had recovered from COVID-19. This sequence joins TRBV5-1 and TRBJ2-7, with 10 bases that match TRBD1. Material for sequencing was peripheral blood. The CDR3 protein is CASSLAGGQGVYEQYF. In DNA form, the CDR3 reads TGCGCCAGCAGCTTGGCGGGCGGACAGGGGGTTTACGAGCAGTACTTC.